This T cell receptor beta chain was identified in a study of blood T cell repertoires in COVID-19. In the study overall: Samples taken during acute and convalescent COVID-19 were collected in the United States, Italy and Spain. From T cells, B-cell-depleted T cells, or PBMCs came the material, which was cDNA or gDNA.

This CDR3 region has 16 residues. The V gene's germline CDR1 is SEHNR and CDR2 FQNEAQ (reference sequence). The V gene lost 1 base and the J gene lost 0 bases, with 12 bases spanning the gap. Recovered status applied to Cohort 3 donors who had two consecutive negative PCRs. It also applied to those with clearance or with symptom resolution. Clones were sequenced by immunoSEQ multiplex PCR, and TCRdb holds only the in-frame ones, with some missing. The sample shows 180,000 or so clones, roughly four fifths of them seen only once. This chain connects TRBV7-9 to TRBJ1-1; no definite D call. This TCR came from a man aged 35-49 years who had recovered from COVID-19. Sequencing was carried out using PBMCs or T cells enriched from blood (not recorded which). CDR3 in amino acids: CASSLGSGFMNTEAFF. CDR3 in DNA: TGTGCCAGCAGCTTAGGTTCCGGGTTCATGAACACTGAAGCTTTCTTT.